The rows below give T cell receptor beta chains drawn from one sample of a study of T cells after yellow fever vaccination. TCRdb re-called the 5' RACE reads with MiXCR, one entry per CDR3 protein. The profile shows hundreds of thousands of distinct CDR3 sequences, roughly 22% of them singletons. This material consisted of PBMCs, taken approximately 22 days after the first yellow fever vaccination. The receptors derive from a man younger than 35 who received the YFV17D yellow fever vaccine. Each CDR3 is given with its conserved first and last residue. D genes are given only for firm matches. Size tells how often a clone was seen (once, few, many) or the class of an expanded clone, and some rows leave it out.

>TRBD1|TRBV6-7|TRBJ2-1|many
TGTGCCAGCAGTCCCGGGACAGGGGGCAATGAGCAGTTCTTC
CASSPGTGGNEQFF
>.|TRBV28|TRBJ1-1|.
TGTGCCAGCAGTTTATTCCCCCGAGCCAGAGACACTGAAGCTTTCTTT
CASSLFPRARDTEAFF
>.|TRBV2|TRBJ1-2|few
TGTGCCAGCTGGAGGGGCGCTATGGGCTACACCTTC
CASWRGAMGYTF
>.|TRBV29-1|TRBJ1-5|few
TGCAGCGTTGAAGATCTGCAGGGACAGCATTTT
CSVEDLQGQHF
>.|TRBV6-5|TRBJ2-2|.
TGTGCCAGCAGTTACCCCCCGTCCGGGGAGCTGTTTTTT
CASSYPPSGELFF
>TRBD2|TRBV29-1|TRBJ2-1|.
TGCAGCGCCAGGGATATCCTAGCGGGCAATGAGCAGTTCTTC
CSARDILAGNEQFF
>.|TRBV29-1|TRBJ1-1|.
TGCAGCGTCGGCGAGAGGAACACTGAAGCTTTCTTT
CSVGERNTEAFF
>.|TRBV3-1|TRBJ1-1|few
TGTGCCAGCAGCCCCCAAGTGCTAGCAACTGAAGCTTTCTTT
CASSPQVLATEAFF
>.|TRBV21-1|TRBJ2-7|few
TGTGCCGCCGCCCCCGGGACAGGGCCCTACGAGCAGTACTTC
CAAAPGTGPYEQYF
>.|TRBV6-2/TRBV6-3|TRBJ2-7|.
TGTGCCAGCAACGGCCCCAATGCGGGGCGTCCCTACGAGCAGTACTTC
CASNGPNAGRPYEQYF
>.|TRBV7-2|TRBJ1-1|.
TGTGCCAGCAGCCTCAATTCCCGAGGCGCTGAAGCTTTCTTT
CASSLNSRGAEAFF
>.|TRBV4-3|TRBJ2-5|.
TGCGCCAGCCCGTATAGGGGGTTGGAGACCCAGTACTTC
CASPYRGLETQYF
>.|TRBV7-9|TRBJ2-4|few
TGTGCCAGCAGCTTAGCGCTAGGGACGGTAGCCAAAAACATTCAGTACTTC
CASSLALGTVAKNIQYF
>.|TRBV6-2/TRBV6-3|TRBJ1-6|.
TGTGCCAGCTCCTGGAATTCACCCCTCCACTTT
CASSWNSPLHF
>TRBD2|TRBV7-2|TRBJ2-3|few
TGTGCCAGCAGGAACGGACTAGCTAGTGATACGCAGTATTTT
CASRNGLASDTQYF
>.|TRBV4-3|TRBJ2-2|few
TGCGCCAGCAGCCAAGATTGGTTAAGGGCGGACACCGGGGAGCTGTTTTTT
CASSQDWLRADTGELFF
>.|TRBV20-1|TRBJ2-5|.
TGCAGTGCCCCGGACAGGAGGGGTGGAGAGACCCAGTACTTC
CSAPDRRGGETQYF
>.|TRBV19|TRBJ1-1|.
TGTGCCACCGAAGGACGGCCCAACACTGAAGCTTTCTTT
CATEGRPNTEAFF
>TRBD1|TRBV7-9|TRBJ2-3|few
TGTGCCAGCAGACCCCCCACCGGGACAGGGGGACCCGATACGCAGTATTTT
CASRPPTGTGGPDTQYF
>.|TRBV20-1|TRBJ2-2|.
TGCAGTGCTAGGGAGGCTTCGAGGGGTAACGGGGAGCTGTTTTTT
CSAREASRGNGELFF
>.|TRBV18|TRBJ1-5|few
TGTGCCAGCTCACCATCCAGCCATCAGCCCCAGCATTTT
CASSPSSHQPQHF
>.|TRBV7-7|TRBJ2-5|few
TGTGCCAGCAGCTCGGGACCGGCATCCCAAGAGACCCAGTACTTC
CASSSGPASQETQYF
>.|TRBV5-1|TRBJ1-2|few
TGCGCCAGCAGGATCTCTAACTATGGCTACACCTTC
CASRISNYGYTF
>TRBD1|TRBV29-1|TRBJ2-3|few
TGCAGCGTTGAAGCCGGACAGGGGAGAGTAGATACGCAGTATTTT
CSVEAGQGRVDTQYF
>.|TRBV12-3/TRBV12-4|TRBJ2-1|.
TGTGCCAGCAGTTCCGCCGCTCCCACGGGTGAGCAGTTCTTC
CASSSAAPTGEQFF
>TRBD2|TRBV2|TRBJ2-2|.
TGTGCCAGTAGACTAGCGGCTAACACCGGGGAGCTGTTTTTT
CASRLAANTGELFF
>.|TRBV7-6|TRBJ2-5|.
TGTGCCAGCAGCTTAGATCGGTTGGGGGTAGGGGGAGAGACCCAGTACTTC
CASSLDRLGVGGETQYF
>.|TRBV5-1|TRBJ2-3|few
TGCGCCAGCAGCTTGTTCGGTCCCCAGCGGCAGGGGATATGGGCAGATACGCAGTATTTT
CASSLFGPQRQGIWADTQYF
>.|TRBV28|TRBJ1-3|.
TGTGCCAGCAGTTTAATCCAGGGTGCTGGAAACACCATATATTTT
CASSLIQGAGNTIYF
>.|TRBV7-2|TRBJ2-3|few
TGTGCCAGCAGGGGAGCGGCTACAGATACGCAGTATTTT
CASRGAATDTQYF
>.|TRBV10-1|TRBJ1-1|.
TGCGCCAGCCGCAGACGTTTGAAAGCTTTCTTT
CASRRRLKAFF
>TRBD2|TRBV12-3/TRBV12-4|TRBJ2-7|.
TGTGCCAGCAGTGTATGGGAGGGGAAGGGCGAGCAGTACTTC
CASSVWEGKGEQYF
>.|TRBV20-1|TRBJ1-5|few
TGCAGTGCTAAGCACGAAGATCAGCCCCAGCATTTT
CSAKHEDQPQHF
>.|TRBV20-1|TRBJ2-7|many
TGCAGTGCTGCCCTGAGTCGGGGGAGCTACGAGCAGTACTTC
CSAALSRGSYEQYF
>.|TRBV14|TRBJ1-6|many
TGTGCCAGCAGTCCGGGCAGGGGAGCTTCACCCCTCCACTTT
CASSPGRGASPLHF
>.|TRBV9|TRBJ2-1|.
TGTGCCAGCAGCGTAGCCGATGAGCAGTTCTTC
CASSVADEQFF
>TRBD1|TRBV5-1|TRBJ2-1|many
TGCGCCAGCAGCCAGATGACAGGGGACGATGAGCAGTTCTTC
CASSQMTGDDEQFF
>.|TRBV7-2|TRBJ2-7|.
TGTGCCAGCAGCTTAGTTTCGTCAGCCGGGAGCTCCTACGAGCAGTACTTC
CASSLVSSAGSSYEQYF
>.|TRBV11-3|TRBJ2-3|few
TGTGCCAGCAGCTTAGGCCGGGGTTCAGATACGCAGTATTTT
CASSLGRGSDTQYF
>.|TRBV6-2/TRBV6-3|TRBJ2-1|few
TGTGCCAGCAGTTACCCCCCACTAGCTGGTGAGCAGTTCTTC
CASSYPPLAGEQFF
>TRBD1|TRBV5-1|TRBJ1-1|.
TGCGCCAGCAGCTCCACAGGGGCCGCTTTCTTT
CASSSTGAAFF
>TRBD2|TRBV20-1|TRBJ2-6|.
TGCAGTGCTAGAGCGGGGGGGCTCTGGGCCAACGTCCTGACTTTC
CSARAGGLWANVLTF
>TRBD1|TRBV12-3/TRBV12-4|TRBJ2-1|few
TGTGCCAGCAGTTCGGGACAGGGGCTTTACAATGAGCAGTTCTTC
CASSSGQGLYNEQFF
>.|TRBV13|TRBJ1-4|.
TGTGCCAGCAGCTTGCAAGAAAAACTGTTTTTT
CASSLQEKLFF
>TRBD1|TRBV7-8|TRBJ2-3|.
TGTGCCAGCAGCTTACTGTACCGGGACAGGGAGGGGACAGATACGCAGTATTTT
CASSLLYRDREGTDTQYF
>TRBD2|TRBV6-2/TRBV6-3|TRBJ2-4|.
TGTGCCAGCAGTTACGCTCGGGGAGGGGACATTCAGTACTTC
CASSYARGGDIQYF
>.|TRBV20-1|TRBJ2-4|.
TGCAGTGCCCCGCCGGGGCAGGGAGTCGGCATTCAGTACTTC
CSAPPGQGVGIQYF
>.|TRBV9|TRBJ2-1|many
TGTGCCAGCGGGGCGGGGGCCATCTACAATGAGCAGTTCTTC
CASGAGAIYNEQFF
>TRBD2|TRBV4-2|TRBJ2-5|few
TGTGCCAGCAGCCCCTCCAGACTAGCGGGGGGGCCGAAAGAGACCCAGTACTTC
CASSPSRLAGGPKETQYF
>.|TRBV12-3/TRBV12-4|TRBJ1-2|few
TGTGCCAGCAGTACCCGACAGGACCCCCGGGGCTACACCTTC
CASSTRQDPRGYTF
>.|TRBV14|TRBJ1-2|.
TGTGCCAGCAGCCAAGAACGCACATCGGGGTATGGCTACACCTTC
CASSQERTSGYGYTF
>.|TRBV12-3/TRBV12-4|TRBJ1-2|few
TGTGCCAGCAGGGGGACGGAATATGGCTACACCTTC
CASRGTEYGYTF
>.|TRBV7-2|TRBJ2-1|many
TGTGCCAGCAGCCCGGGGACACAGAGAGAGCAGTTCTTC
CASSPGTQREQFF
>TRBD2|TRBV5-1|TRBJ2-5|.
TGCGCCAGCAGCGTACCCCTCCTAAGCGGGGGGGCCGAGGAGACCCAGTACTTC
CASSVPLLSGGAEETQYF
>TRBD2|TRBV6-5|TRBJ2-2|few
TGTGCCAGCAGTTACGCGACTAGCGGGGACGGAGAGCTGTTTTTT
CASSYATSGDGELFF
>.|TRBV25-1|TRBJ1-1|.
TGTGCCAGCAGTAATCTAGACCGGAACACTGAAGCTTTCTTT
CASSNLDRNTEAFF
>.|TRBV7-2|TRBJ2-1|.
TGTGCCAGCAGAGGATTCTCCGGGAACAACTCCTACAATGAGCAGTTCTTC
CASRGFSGNNSYNEQFF
>TRBD1|TRBV20-1|TRBJ1-1|.
TGCAGTGCTAGAGAGGTCCAGGGGGCTGAAGCTTTCTTT
CSAREVQGAEAFF